A selection of T cell receptor beta chains follows, all from one sample in a study of early T cells in non-severe SARS-CoV-2 infection. TCRdb passed the 5' RACE reads through MiXCR, listing each CDR3 protein once. The sample lists tens of thousands of distinct CDR3 sequences, around 6% seen once, with about an eighth in the top ten. Sequenced input: whole blood. The origin of the receptors is an adult who was a healthcare worker with PCR-confirmed SARS-CoV-2 infection or an uninfected control (not recorded which). Both conserved end residues are part of each CDR3. The order of the fields is CDR3 protein, V gene, CDR3 length.

CDR3: CASSSIPDGYNEQFF; V: TRBV11-2; length: 15
CDR3: CASSLAGQGGYTF; V: TRBV11-2; length: 13
CDR3: CASSQYSEINYGYTF; V: TRBV4-1; length: 15
CDR3: CSVARGSEAFF; V: TRBV29-1; length: 11
CDR3: CSARDLRRGAGTDTQYF; V: TRBV20-1; length: 17
CDR3: CASTRVDSPLHF; V: TRBV28; length: 12
CDR3: CASSTSGVLSYNEQFF; V: TRBV2; length: 16
CDR3: CASSLRASAGGYANTGELFF; V: TRBV7-8; length: 20
CDR3: CSAPGTGGSSPLHF; V: TRBV20-1; length: 14
CDR3: CASSLARSYTGELFF; V: TRBV12-3/TRBV12-4; length: 15
CDR3: CASSITGGGEKLFF; V: TRBV27; length: 14
CDR3: CASRLSLSTDTQYF; V: TRBV2; length: 14
CDR3: CASSSTEPYDQPQHF; V: TRBV28; length: 15
CDR3: CASSSTSRDEQFF; V: TRBV5-1; length: 13
CDR3: CASQMEGNGNSPLHF; V: TRBV5-1; length: 15
CDR3: CASSLKLSYEQYF; V: TRBV28; length: 13
CDR3: CASSLWVIQPQHF; V: TRBV12-3/TRBV12-4; length: 13
CDR3: CASSPGTGDTSYEQYF; V: TRBV28; length: 16
CDR3: CASSLDTTNEKLFF; V: TRBV5-4; length: 14
CDR3: CSARGRQDSETQYF; V: TRBV20-1; length: 14
CDR3: CASSQVGDYEQYF; V: TRBV4-1; length: 13
CDR3: CASSPRDRSTNEKLFF; V: TRBV14; length: 16
CDR3: CSVPRPGTSGVNEQFF; V: TRBV29-1; length: 16
CDR3: CASSLRGHRSGPSTDTQYF; V: TRBV7-6; length: 19
CDR3: CASSPRDRGHTDTQYF; V: TRBV7-3; length: 16
CDR3: CASSLGSNSPLHF; V: TRBV12-3/TRBV12-4; length: 13
CDR3: CASGQKGDRAGQETQYF; V: TRBV12-5; length: 17
CDR3: CASSLGTATEAFF; V: TRBV7-9; length: 13
CDR3: CASSSAPGAYNEQFF; V: TRBV11-3; length: 15
CDR3: CASSLSRGTNYEQYF; V: TRBV11-1; length: 15
CDR3: CASSQVGQGAILQYF; V: TRBV4-1; length: 15